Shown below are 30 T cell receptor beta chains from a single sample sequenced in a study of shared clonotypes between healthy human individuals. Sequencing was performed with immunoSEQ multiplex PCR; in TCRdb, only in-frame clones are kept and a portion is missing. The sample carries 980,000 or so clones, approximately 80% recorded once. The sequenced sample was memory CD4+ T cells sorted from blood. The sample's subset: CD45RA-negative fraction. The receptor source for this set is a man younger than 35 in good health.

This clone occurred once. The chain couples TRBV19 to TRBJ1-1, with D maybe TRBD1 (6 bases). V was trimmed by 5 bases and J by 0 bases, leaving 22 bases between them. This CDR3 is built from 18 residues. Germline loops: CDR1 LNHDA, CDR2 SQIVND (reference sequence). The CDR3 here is CASSDPLMDSSLNTEAFF. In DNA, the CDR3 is TGTGCCAGTAGTGACCCCTTAATGGACAGCTCTTTGAACACTGAAGCTTTCTTT. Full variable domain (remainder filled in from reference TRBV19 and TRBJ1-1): DGGITQSPKYLFRKEGQNVTLSCEQNLNHDAMYWYRQDPGQGLRLIYYSQIVNDFQKGDIAEGYSVSREKKESFPLTVTSAQKNPTAFYLCASSDPLMDSSLNTEAFFGQGTRLTVV.

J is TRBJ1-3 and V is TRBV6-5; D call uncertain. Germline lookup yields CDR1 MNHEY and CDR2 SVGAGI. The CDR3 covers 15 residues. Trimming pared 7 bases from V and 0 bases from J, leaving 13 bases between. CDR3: CASTDGQNSGNTIYF. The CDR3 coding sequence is TGTGCCAGCACCGACGGGCAGAACTCTGGAAACACCATATATTTT.

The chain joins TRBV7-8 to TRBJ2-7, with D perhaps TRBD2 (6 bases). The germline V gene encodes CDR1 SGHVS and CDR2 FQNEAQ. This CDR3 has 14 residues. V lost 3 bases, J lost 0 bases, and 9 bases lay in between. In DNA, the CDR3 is TGTGCCAGCAGCTTCGGGGGAAGCTCCTACGAGCAGTACTTC. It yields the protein CASSFGGSSYEQYF.

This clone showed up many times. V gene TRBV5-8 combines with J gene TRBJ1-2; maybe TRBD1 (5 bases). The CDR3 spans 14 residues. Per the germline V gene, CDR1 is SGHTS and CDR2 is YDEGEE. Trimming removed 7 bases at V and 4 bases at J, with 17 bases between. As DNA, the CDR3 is TGTGCCAGCCACTACGTGCAGGGTTTCTATGGCTACACCTTC. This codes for CASHYVQGFYGYTF.

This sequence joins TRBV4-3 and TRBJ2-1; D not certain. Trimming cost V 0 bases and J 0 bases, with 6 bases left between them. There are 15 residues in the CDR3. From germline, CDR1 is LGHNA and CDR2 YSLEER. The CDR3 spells CASSQESHSYNEQFF. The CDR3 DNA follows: TGCGCCAGCAGCCAAGAGTCTCACTCCTACAATGAGCAGTTCTTC.

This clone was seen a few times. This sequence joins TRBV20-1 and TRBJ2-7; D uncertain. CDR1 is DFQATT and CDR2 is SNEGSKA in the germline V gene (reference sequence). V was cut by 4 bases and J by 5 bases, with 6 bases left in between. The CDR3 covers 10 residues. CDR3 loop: CSATLHEQYF. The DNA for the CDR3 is TGCAGTGCTACCCTCCACGAGCAGTACTTC.

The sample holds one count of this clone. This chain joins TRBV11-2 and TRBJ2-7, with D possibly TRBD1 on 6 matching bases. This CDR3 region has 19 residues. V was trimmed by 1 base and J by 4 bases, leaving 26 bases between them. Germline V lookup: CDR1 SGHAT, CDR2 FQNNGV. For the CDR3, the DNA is TGTGCCAGCAGCTTAGGTTACTCCCCCGGATTTACAGGGAGTTACGAGCAGTACTTC. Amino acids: CASSLGYSPGFTGSYEQYF.

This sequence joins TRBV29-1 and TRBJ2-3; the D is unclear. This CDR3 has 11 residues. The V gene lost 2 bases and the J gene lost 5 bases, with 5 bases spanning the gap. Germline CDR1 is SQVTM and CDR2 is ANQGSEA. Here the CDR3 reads CSVETKDTQYF. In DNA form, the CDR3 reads TGCAGCGTTGAAACCAAAGATACGCAGTATTTT.

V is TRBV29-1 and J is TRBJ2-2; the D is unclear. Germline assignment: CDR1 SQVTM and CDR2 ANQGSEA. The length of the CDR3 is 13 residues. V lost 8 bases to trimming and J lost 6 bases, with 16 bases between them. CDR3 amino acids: CSTKKGSAGELFF. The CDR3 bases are TGCAGCACAAAAAAGGGAAGCGCCGGGGAGCTGTTTTTT.

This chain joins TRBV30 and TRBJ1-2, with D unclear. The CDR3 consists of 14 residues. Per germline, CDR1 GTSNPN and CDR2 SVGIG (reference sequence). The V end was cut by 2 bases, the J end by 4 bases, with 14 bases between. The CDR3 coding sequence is TGTGCCTGGAGTCAGCCGATCGGTGGCTATGGCTACACCTTC. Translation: CAWSQPIGGYGYTF.

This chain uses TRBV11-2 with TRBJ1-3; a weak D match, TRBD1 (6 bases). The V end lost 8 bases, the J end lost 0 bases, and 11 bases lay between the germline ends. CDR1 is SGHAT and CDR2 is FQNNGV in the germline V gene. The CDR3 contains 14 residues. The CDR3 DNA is TGTGCCAGCGGCCTGACAGGCTCTGGAAACACCATATATTTT. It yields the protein CASGLTGSGNTIYF.

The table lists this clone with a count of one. Here the CDR3 DNA reads TGTGCCAGCACCGCTGACAGGGACTACGAGCAGTACTTC. Translation: CASTADRDYEQYF. The rearrangement links TRBV7-9 to TRBJ2-7, with 7 bases matching TRBD1. Germline CDR1 and CDR2: SEHNR and FQNEAQ (reference sequence). The CDR3 has 13 residues. V dropped 7 bases and J dropped 3; count of bases not matched to a gene: 6.

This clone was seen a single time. The CDR3 nucleotides are TGTGCCAGCAGGTTACAGGGCTTGAACACTGAAGCTTTCTTT. Protein product: CASRLQGLNTEAFF. The rearrangement links TRBV6-5 to TRBJ1-1, with D perhaps TRBD1 (6 bases). Germline values: CDR1 MNHEY, CDR2 SVGAGI. Between the trimmed V and J ends, which lost 6 bases and 0 bases, there was a span of 11 bases. The CDR3 totals 14 residues.

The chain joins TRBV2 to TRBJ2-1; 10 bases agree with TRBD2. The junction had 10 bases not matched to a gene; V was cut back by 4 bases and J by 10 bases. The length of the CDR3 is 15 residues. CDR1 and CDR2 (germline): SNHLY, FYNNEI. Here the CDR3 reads CASSVSGRAREEQFF. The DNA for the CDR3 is TGTGCCAGCAGTGTAAGCGGGAGGGCCCGAGAGGAGCAGTTCTTC.

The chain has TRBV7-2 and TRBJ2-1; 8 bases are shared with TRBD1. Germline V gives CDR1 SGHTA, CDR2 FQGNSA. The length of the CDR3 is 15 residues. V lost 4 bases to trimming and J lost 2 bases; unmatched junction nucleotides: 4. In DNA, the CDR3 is TGTGCCAGCAGCTATTCAGGGGGCCCCTACAATGAGCAGTTCTTC. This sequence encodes CASSYSGGPYNEQFF.

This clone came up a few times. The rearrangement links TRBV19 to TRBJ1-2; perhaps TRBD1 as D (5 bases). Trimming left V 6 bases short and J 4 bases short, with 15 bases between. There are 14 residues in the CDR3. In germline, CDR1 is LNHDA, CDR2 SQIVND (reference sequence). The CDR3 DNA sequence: TGTGCCAGTAGCAAGGACATCGACTCCTATGGCTACACCTTC. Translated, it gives CASSKDIDSYGYTF.

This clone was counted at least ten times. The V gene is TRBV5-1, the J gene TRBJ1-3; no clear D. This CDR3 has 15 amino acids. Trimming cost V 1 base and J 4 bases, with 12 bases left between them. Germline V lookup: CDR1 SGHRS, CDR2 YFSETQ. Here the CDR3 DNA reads TGCGCCAGCAGCTTGCTCCCGTGGGCCGGAAACACCATATATTTT. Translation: CASSLLPWAGNTIYF.

The CDR3 spells CASSLRTSGTYNEQFF. In DNA, the CDR3 is TGTGCCAGCAGTCTACGGACTAGCGGGACCTACAATGAGCAGTTCTTC. The rearrangement links TRBV2 to TRBJ2-1, with TRBD2 matching over 12 bases. The V and J ends lost 5 bases and 2 bases, in that order; junction bases with no gene match: 4. Germline assignment: CDR1 SNHLY and CDR2 FYNNEI. The CDR3 loop spans 16 amino acids.

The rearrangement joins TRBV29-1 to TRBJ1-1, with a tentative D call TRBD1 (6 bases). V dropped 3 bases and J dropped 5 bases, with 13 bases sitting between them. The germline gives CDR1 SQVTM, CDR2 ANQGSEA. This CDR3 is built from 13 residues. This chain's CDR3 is CSVEGQGRTEAFF. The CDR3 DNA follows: TGCAGCGTTGAGGGGCAGGGGAGGACTGAAGCTTTCTTT.

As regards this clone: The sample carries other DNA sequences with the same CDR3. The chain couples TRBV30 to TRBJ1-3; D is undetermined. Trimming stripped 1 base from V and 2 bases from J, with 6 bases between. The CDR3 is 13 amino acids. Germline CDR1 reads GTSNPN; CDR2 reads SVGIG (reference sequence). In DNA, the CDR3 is TGTGCCTGGAGTGCCCTTCCTGGAAACACCATATATTTT. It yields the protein CAWSALPGNTIYF. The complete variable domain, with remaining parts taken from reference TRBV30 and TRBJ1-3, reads SQTIHQWPATLVQPVGSPLSLECTVEGTSNPNLYWYRQAAGRGLQLLFYSVGIGQISSEVPQNLSASRPQDRQFILSSKKLLLSDSGFYLCAWSALPGNTIYFGEGSWLTVV.

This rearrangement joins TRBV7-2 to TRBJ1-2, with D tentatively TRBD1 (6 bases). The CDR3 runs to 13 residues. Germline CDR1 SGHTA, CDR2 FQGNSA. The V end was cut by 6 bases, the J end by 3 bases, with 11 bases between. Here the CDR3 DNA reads TGTGCCAGCAGGGGAGGGGGACACTATGGCTACACCTTC. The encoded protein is CASRGGGHYGYTF.

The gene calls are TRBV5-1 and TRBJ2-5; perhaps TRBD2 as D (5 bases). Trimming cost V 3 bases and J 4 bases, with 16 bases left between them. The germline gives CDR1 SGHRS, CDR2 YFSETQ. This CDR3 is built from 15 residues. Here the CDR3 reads CASSSHTGLAETQYF. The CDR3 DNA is TGCGCCAGCAGCTCGCATACCGGACTTGCAGAGACCCAGTACTTC.

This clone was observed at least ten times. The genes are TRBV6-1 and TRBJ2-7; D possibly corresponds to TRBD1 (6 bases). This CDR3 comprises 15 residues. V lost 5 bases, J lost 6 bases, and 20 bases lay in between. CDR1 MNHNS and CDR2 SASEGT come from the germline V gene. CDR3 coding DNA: TGTGCCAGCAGTACCCAAGGACAGACCCTTAGCGAGCAGTACTTC. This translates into CASSTQGQTLSEQYF.

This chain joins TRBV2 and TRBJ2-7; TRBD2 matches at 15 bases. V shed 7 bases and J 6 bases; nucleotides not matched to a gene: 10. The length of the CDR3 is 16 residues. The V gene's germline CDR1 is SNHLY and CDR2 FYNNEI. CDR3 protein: CASTRTSGRARGEQYF. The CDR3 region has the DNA TGTGCCAGCACCAGGACTAGCGGGAGGGCCCGGGGCGAGCAGTACTTC. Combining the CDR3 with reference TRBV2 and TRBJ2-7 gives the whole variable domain EPEVTQTPSHQVTQMGQEVILRCVPISNHLYFYWYRQILGQKVEFLVSFYNNEISEKSEIFDDQFSVERPDGSNFTLKIRSTKLEDSAMYFCASTRTSGRARGEQYFGPGTRLTVT.

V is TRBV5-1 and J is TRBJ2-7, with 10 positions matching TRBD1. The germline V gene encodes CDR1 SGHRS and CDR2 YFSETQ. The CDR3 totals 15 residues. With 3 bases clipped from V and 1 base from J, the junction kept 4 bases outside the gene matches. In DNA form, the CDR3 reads TGCGCCAGCAGCTCCGGACAGGGGGGGTCCTACGAGCAGTACTTC. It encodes CASSSGQGGSYEQYF. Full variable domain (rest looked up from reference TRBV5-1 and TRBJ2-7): KAGVTQTPRYLIKTRGQQVTLSCSPISGHRSVSWYQQTPGQGLQFLFEYFSETQRNKGNFPGRFSGRQFSNSRSEMNVSTLELGDSALYLCASSSGQGGSYEQYFGPGTRLTVT.

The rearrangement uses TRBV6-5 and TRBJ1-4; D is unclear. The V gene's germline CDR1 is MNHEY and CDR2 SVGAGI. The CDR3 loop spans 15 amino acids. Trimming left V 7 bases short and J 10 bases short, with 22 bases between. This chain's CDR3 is CASTLLGQETGKLFF. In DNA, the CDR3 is TGTGCCAGCACACTACTAGGGCAGGAGACTGGAAAACTGTTTTTT.

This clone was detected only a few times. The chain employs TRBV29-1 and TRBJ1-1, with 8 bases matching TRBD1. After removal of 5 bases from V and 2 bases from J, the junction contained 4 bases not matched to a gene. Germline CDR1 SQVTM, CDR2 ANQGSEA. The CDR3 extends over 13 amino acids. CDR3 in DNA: TGCAGCGTTCGGACAGGGAGAAACACTGAAGCTTTCTTT. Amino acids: CSVRTGRNTEAFF.

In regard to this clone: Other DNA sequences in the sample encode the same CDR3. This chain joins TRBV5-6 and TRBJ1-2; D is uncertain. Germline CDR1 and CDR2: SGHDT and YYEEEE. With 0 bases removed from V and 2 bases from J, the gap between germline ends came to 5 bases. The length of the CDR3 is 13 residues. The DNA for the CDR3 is TGTGCCAGCAGCTTGGGGGGAAACTATGGCTACACCTTC. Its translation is CASSLGGNYGYTF.

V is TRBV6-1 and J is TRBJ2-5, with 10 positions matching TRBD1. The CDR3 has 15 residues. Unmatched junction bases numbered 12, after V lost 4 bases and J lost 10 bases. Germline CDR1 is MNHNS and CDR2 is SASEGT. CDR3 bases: TGTGCCAGCAGTGGACAGGGGGCGTCGGTGTTTGACCAGTACTTC. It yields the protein CASSGQGASVFDQYF.

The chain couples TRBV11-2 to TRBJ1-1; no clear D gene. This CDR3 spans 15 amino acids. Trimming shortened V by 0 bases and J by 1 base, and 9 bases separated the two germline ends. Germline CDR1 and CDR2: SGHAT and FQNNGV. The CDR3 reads CASSLERVRNTEAFF. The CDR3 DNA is TGTGCCAGCAGCTTAGAGAGGGTTAGGAACACTGAAGCTTTCTTT.